The 11 T cell receptor beta chains below all came from one sample that was sequenced in a study of blood T cells in healthy people across ages. Primers used in a second PCR of roughly 6 to 11 cycles were a sample-barcoded 5' primer and a J-beta primer mix. TCRdb reanalysed the 5' RACE reads using MiXCR and keeps one entry per CDR3 protein. The data show 1.5 million to 2 million distinct CDR3 sequences, about 39% seen once. Source material: blood. The receptors were sampled from a human donor in good health.

The rearrangement uses TRBV10-3 and TRBJ2-7; D remains unclear. Deletions cut 4 bases from V and 4 bases from J, with 17 bases between. Germline V CDR1 and CDR2: ENHRY, SYGVKD. This CDR3 comprises 15 residues. CDR3 in amino acids: CAISGKETTEYEQYF. CDR3 coding DNA: TGTGCCATCAGTGGGAAGGAAACGACTGAATACGAGCAGTACTTC.

This clonotype has just one count. A much larger clone lies one base from this, so it may be a read error. This CDR3 reads CANSLGAAGGLRDTQYF. The CDR3 DNA reads TGCGCCAACAGCTTGGGGGCCGCGGGGGGGTTGAGAGATACGCAGTATTTT. The J gene is TRBJ2-3, the V gene TRBV5-1; 9 positions agree with TRBD2. CDR1 and CDR2 (germline): SGHRS, YFSETQ. CDR3 size: 17 residues. The full variable domain, in which reference TRBV5-1 and TRBJ2-3 provide the parts outside the CDR3, is KAGVTQTPRYLIKTRGQQVTLSCSPISGHRSVSWYQQTPGQGLQFLFEYFSETQRNKGNFPGRFSGRQFSNSRSEMNVSTLELGDSALYLCANSLGAAGGLRDTQYFGPGTRLTVL.

The CDR3 region is CASSPSAYGYTF. CDR3 bases: TGTGCCAGCAGTCCGAGCGCCTATGGCTACACCTTC. V usage is TRBV6-2 or TRBV6-3 and J usage is TRBJ1-2; no reliable D call. CDR3 length: 12 residues. V lost 5 bases to trimming and J lost 4 bases, with 8 bases between them. Germline lookup yields CDR1 MNHEY and CDR2 SVGEGT.

This clonotype turned up a few times. The chain recombines TRBV6-5 with TRBJ1-3; D is unresolved. This CDR3 has 12 amino acids. In germline, CDR1 is MNHEY, CDR2 SVGAGI. The germline V and J ends were trimmed by 6 bases and 0 bases, with 3 bases remaining between them. DNA of the CDR3: TGTGCCAGCAGGGACTCTGGAAACACCATATATTTT. Translated, it gives CASRDSGNTIYF.

The genes are TRBV28 and TRBJ1-1; TRBD1 matches 8 bases. The V gene's germline CDR1 is MDHEN and CDR2 SYDVKM. CDR3 length: 17 residues. J lost 1 base, V lost 7 bases, and 14 bases had no gene match. The CDR3 DNA reads TGTGCCAGCACCGAATTTACCGGGACAGGTTCGAACACTGAAGCTTTCTTT. It encodes CASTEFTGTGSNTEAFF.

This clonotype was observed a handful of times. The chain uses TRBV20-1 and TRBJ1-4; D is unclear. Trimming left V 0 bases short and J 8 bases short, with 10 bases between. The CDR3 length is 13 residues. Germline assignment: CDR1 DFQATT and CDR2 SNEGSKA (reference sequence). CDR3 region: CSAREAVNEKLFF. CDR3 bases: TGCAGTGCTAGAGAGGCAGTTAACGAAAAACTGTTTTTT.

The rearrangement links TRBV4-1 to TRBJ2-5, with no clear D. The DNA matches TRBJ2-7 better at its end, which makes the J call doubtful. CDR1 and CDR2 (germline): MGHRA, YSYEKL. There are 13 residues in the CDR3. CDR3 sequence reads: CASSQEPADEQYF. The DNA of the CDR3 is TGCGCCAGCAGCCAAGAGCCCGCCGACGAGCAGTACTTC.

This clonotype was counted many times. The chain recombines TRBV7-2 with TRBJ2-1; D not resolved. The V end was cut by 3 bases, the J end by 6 bases, with 9 bases between. The germline V gene encodes CDR1 SGHTA and CDR2 FQGNSA. This CDR3 contains 13 residues. CDR3 nucleotide sequence: TGTGCCAGCAGCTTCAGCCAGAGCAATGAGCAGTTCTTC. Amino acids: CASSFSQSNEQFF.

The genes are TRBV3-1 and TRBJ1-4, with no clear D. V dropped 0 bases and J dropped 4 bases, with 9 bases sitting between them. Per the germline V gene, CDR1 is LGHDT and CDR2 is YNNKEL (reference sequence). The CDR3 is 15 residues long. The DNA of the CDR3 is TGTGCCAGCAGCCAAGAGACTGGATATAATGAAAAACTGTTTTTT. This codes for CASSQETGYNEKLFF.

The chain has TRBV28 and TRBJ1-1; a weak D match, TRBD1 (6 bases). Trimming took off 8 bases at V and 5 bases at J, with 18 bases between the two ends. The CDR3 is made up of 14 amino acids. Germline-derived CDR1 and CDR2 are MDHEN and SYDVKM. The CDR3 spells CASLERGMRTEAFF. The DNA of the CDR3 is TGTGCCAGCCTAGAGAGGGGGATGAGGACTGAAGCTTTCTTT.

This clonotype was observed once. V and J are TRBV12-3 or TRBV12-4 and TRBJ1-1; tentative D call: TRBD1 (5 bases). CDR3 size: 13 residues. V lost 6 bases, J lost 2 bases, and 10 bases lay in between. The CDR3 bases are TGTGCCAGCAGACGGGACGTTAACACTGAAGCTTTCTTT. Translation: CASRRDVNTEAFF.